A selection of T cell receptor beta chains follows, all from one sample in a study of blood T cells in healthy people across ages. A single record per CDR3 protein comes from TCRdb applying MiXCR to the 5' RACE reads. There are about 1.6 million distinct CDR3 sequences in the sample; about 32% occur only once, and around 11% lies in the top ten. The sequenced sample was blood. Source of these receptors: a woman under 40 in good health. Both conserved end residues are part of each CDR3. The D gene is left open where the match is weak. Clone size is given for some rows only: seen once, a few or many times, or a class if the clone is expanded.

V	J	D	size	length	CDR3	DNA
TRBV4-2	TRBJ1-1	-	-	15	CASSQRGVLNTEAFF	TGTGCCAGCAGCCAGAGAGGGGTTTTGAACACTGAAGCTTTCTTT
TRBV27	TRBJ2-3	-	few	16	CASSFSSKSSTDTQYF	TGTGCCAGCAGTTTTAGCAGCAAGTCTAGCACAGATACGCAGTATTTT
TRBV29-1	TRBJ2-7	-	many	13	CSARDGPTYEQYF	TGCAGCGCCCGGGACGGGCCAACCTACGAGCAGTACTTC
TRBV20-1	TRBJ2-1	TRBD2	-	15	CSAPTGGRRANEQFF	TGCAGTGCCCCAACGGGGGGGCGCAGGGCCAATGAGCAGTTCTTC
TRBV5-1	TRBJ2-1	TRBD2	-	15	CASSLWSSGDSEQFF	TGCGCCAGCAGCTTGTGGTCTAGCGGGGACAGTGAGCAGTTCTTC
TRBV4-1	TRBJ1-5	-	-	15	CASGQDNRGGQPQHF	TGCGCCAGCGGCCAAGATAACCGGGGCGGTCAGCCCCAGCATTTT
TRBV20-1	TRBJ2-1	-	many	13	CSARYRTRDEQFF	TGCAGTGCTAGATACCGGACCAGGGATGAGCAGTTCTTC
TRBV19	TRBJ1-2	-	-	14	CASSGTGAPYGYTF	TGTGCCAGTAGTGGGACCGGGGCTCCCTATGGCTACACCTTC
TRBV5-1	TRBJ2-5	TRBD1	-	14	CASSSPQGVETQYF	TGCGCCAGCAGCTCCCCGCAGGGGGTCGAGACCCAGTACTTC
TRBV15	TRBJ2-2	-	-	12	CATSPGTGELFF	TGTGCCACCAGCCCGGGGACCGGGGAGCTGTTTTTT
TRBV3-1	TRBJ1-4	-	few	14	CASRDPGLNEKLFF	TGTGCCAGCAGGGATCCGGGACTCAATGAAAAACTGTTTTTT
TRBV7-9	TRBJ2-1	TRBD1	-	15	CASSYGTASYNEQFF	TGTGCCAGCAGTTACGGGACAGCATCCTACAATGAGCAGTTCTTC
TRBV20-1	TRBJ1-2	TRBD1	few	17	CSARDRRGPGGRGGYTF	TGCAGTGCTAGAGATCGGCGGGGCCCAGGGGGGCGTGGCGGCTACACCTTC
TRBV4-1	TRBJ2-3	TRBD2	many	17	CASSQVASGESTDTQYF	TGCGCCAGCAGCCAAGTAGCTAGCGGGGAAAGCACAGATACGCAGTATTTT
TRBV21-1	TRBJ2-7	-	-	16	CASSKRGQVSPYEQYF	TGTGCCAGCAGCAAAAGGGGGCAGGTCTCCCCCTACGAGCAGTACTTC
TRBV6-1	TRBJ1-2	-	-	14	CASSVLDSNYGYTF	TGTGCCAGCAGTGTCCTGGACAGTAACTATGGCTACACCTTC
TRBV11-2	TRBJ2-1	TRBD2	-	16	CASSPDMPGGPNEQFF	TGTGCCAGCAGCCCTGACATGCCGGGAGGCCCCAATGAGCAGTTCTTC
TRBV6-2/TRBV6-3	TRBJ2-1	-	-	14	CASSGRLTGNEQFF	TGTGCCAGCAGTGGCCGTCTAACGGGCAATGAGCAGTTCTTC
TRBV20-1	TRBJ2-3	TRBD1	-	14	CSAGTGLGADTQYF	TGCAGTGCTGGGACAGGGCTTGGCGCAGATACGCAGTATTTT
TRBV5-1	TRBJ2-3	TRBD2	-	21	CASSLSIPGLAGAPITDTQYF	TGCGCCAGCAGCTTGTCGATCCCGGGACTAGCGGGGGCACCAATCACAGATACGCAGTATTTT
TRBV6-6	TRBJ2-7	-	few	16	CASSQFMASDFYEQYF	TGTGCCAGCAGCCAATTCATGGCGTCGGACTTCTACGAGCAGTACTTC
TRBV28	TRBJ2-6	TRBD1	-	18	CASSLRDRELIGANVLTF	TGTGCCAGCAGCCTCCGGGACAGGGAATTAATTGGGGCCAACGTCCTGACTTTC
TRBV5-6	TRBJ2-7	-	few	17	CASSKKLDREVTYEQYF	TGTGCCAGCAGCAAAAAACTCGACAGGGAGGTCACCTACGAGCAGTACTTC
TRBV30	TRBJ1-6	-	-	13	CAWSRQLDAPLHF	TGTGCCTGGAGTAGACAATTGGATGCACCCCTCCACTTT
TRBV11-2	TRBJ1-2	TRBD1	-	14	CASSSAGGTYGYTF	TGTGCCAGCAGCTCCGCAGGGGGCACCTATGGCTACACCTTC
TRBV10-3	TRBJ2-1	-	many	14	CAIWAAGWASEQFF	TGTGCCATCTGGGCGGCGGGCTGGGCCAGTGAGCAGTTCTTC
TRBV4-1	TRBJ2-1	TRBD2	-	16	CASSPQGLAGVNEQFF	TGCGCCAGCAGCCCTCAGGGACTAGCGGGAGTCAATGAGCAGTTCTTC
TRBV7-9	TRBJ2-7	TRBD1	few	13	CASSSGQLDEQYF	TGTGCCAGCAGCTCGGGACAGTTAGACGAGCAGTACTTC
TRBV4-1	TRBJ2-7	TRBD2	-	16	CASSRGLAGVSYEQYF	TGCGCCAGCAGCCGCGGACTAGCGGGGGTCTCCTACGAGCAGTACTTC
TRBV28	TRBJ2-7	-	-	14	CASRGQLGGSEQYF	TGTGCCAGCAGGGGACAACTCGGGGGATCCGAGCAGTACTTC
TRBV4-1	TRBJ2-1	-	many	16	CASSQGLVKSRDEQFF	TGCGCCAGCAGCCAAGGCCTAGTCAAATCGCGGGATGAGCAGTTCTTC
TRBV10-3	TRBJ2-7	TRBD1	-	14	CAIRRGQQTYEQYF	TGTGCCATCAGGAGGGGACAGCAGACCTACGAGCAGTACTTC
TRBV9	TRBJ2-3	-	many	15	CASSVQGARTDTQYF	TGTGCCAGCAGCGTACAAGGGGCCCGCACAGATACGCAGTATTTT
TRBV28	TRBJ1-2	-	few	13	CASSQDSAYGYTF	TGTGCCAGCAGTCAGGACAGCGCCTATGGCTACACCTTC
TRBV29-1	TRBJ2-3	-	-	12	CSVRDSTDTQYF	TGCAGCGTTAGAGATAGCACAGATACGCAGTATTTT
TRBV11-2	TRBJ1-2	TRBD1	-	14	CASRDSPRTYGYTF	TGTGCCAGCCGGGACAGCCCAAGGACCTATGGCTACACCTTC
TRBV19	TRBJ2-7	-	-	14	CASSMAGREDEQYF	TGTGCCAGTAGTATGGCAGGCCGTGAGGACGAGCAGTACTTC
TRBV13	TRBJ2-3	-	-	15	CASSTREIGTDTQYF	TGTGCCAGCAGCACCCGGGAAATTGGCACAGATACGCAGTATTTT
TRBV7-9	TRBJ1-2	-	-	13	CASSQDAKYGYTF	TGTGCCAGCAGCCAAGATGCGAAATATGGCTACACCTTC
TRBV2	TRBJ2-5	-	few	15	CASSVGQLSQETQYF	TGTGCCAGCAGTGTCGGACAGCTGAGCCAAGAGACCCAGTACTTC
TRBV11-1	TRBJ2-1	TRBD1	-	21	CASSLEGAGQGVLGFYNEQFF	TGTGCCAGCAGCTTAGAAGGGGCCGGACAGGGGGTCCTCGGCTTCTACAATGAGCAGTTCTTC
TRBV19	TRBJ1-5	-	-	16	CASSITGTDSNQPQHF	TGTGCCAGTAGTATTACCGGGACGGATAGCAATCAGCCCCAGCATTTT
TRBV12-3/TRBV12-4	TRBJ2-5	TRBD1	-	14	CASSLADRGGTQYF	TGTGCCAGCAGTTTAGCCGACAGGGGTGGGACCCAGTACTTC
TRBV4-1	TRBJ1-4	-	-	15	CASSLMGQLQEKLFF	TGCGCCAGCAGCCTGATGGGGCAACTTCAGGAAAAACTGTTTTTT
TRBV5-1	TRBJ2-1	TRBD2	-	16	CASSYFSGSSYNEQFF	TGCGCCAGCAGCTATTTTAGCGGGAGCTCCTACAATGAGCAGTTCTTC
TRBV21-1	TRBJ1-6	-	-	18	CASSKVPAGSSYNSPFHF	TGTGCCAGCAGCAAAGTCCCCGCAGGTAGCTCCTATAATTCACCCTTCCACTTT
TRBV20-1	TRBJ2-7	TRBD2	-	14	CSAMPSGTSYEQYF	TGCAGTGCTATGCCTAGCGGGACTTCCTACGAGCAGTACTTC
TRBV6-5	TRBJ2-1	TRBD2	-	16	CAGSFTSGDSHNEQFF	TGTGCCGGCAGTTTTACAAGCGGGGACTCCCATAATGAGCAGTTCTTC
TRBV15	TRBJ2-6	-	few	20	CATSRGSAATISSGANVLTF	TGTGCCACCAGCAGAGGATCGGCAGCCACGATAAGCTCTGGGGCCAACGTCCTGACTTTC
TRBV2	TRBJ1-4	TRBD1	-	13	CASGDSNNEKLFF	TGTGCCAGCGGGGACAGCAATAATGAAAAACTGTTTTTT